Following are 17 T cell receptor beta chains from one sample sequenced in a study of cytomegalovirus exposure and HLA in healthy donors. Data came from immunoSEQ multiplex PCR; TCRdb stores just in-frame clones and leaves some out. The sample consists of about 56,000 clones, 89% of them appearing once. The source material was PBMCs. The receptors were sampled from a young woman in good health and CMV-seronegative.

J is TRBJ2-7 and V is TRBV11-2; maybe TRBD1 (6 bases). CDR3 size: 14 residues. The V gene lost 4 bases and the J gene lost 0 bases, with 10 bases spanning the gap. Germline V gene data show CDR1 as SGHAT and CDR2 as FQNNGV. The CDR3 sequence: CASSSLTGSYEQYF. In nucleotides, the CDR3 is TGTGCCAGCAGCTCGTTGACAGGCTCCTACGAGCAGTACTTC.

The genes are TRBV2 and TRBJ2-3, with 9 positions matching TRBD1. The V gene's germline CDR1 is SNHLY and CDR2 FYNNEI. The CDR3 totals 14 residues. Trimming at V came to 6 bases and at J to 4 bases, leaving 5 bases not matched to a gene. The CDR3 region is CASRGDRVPDTQYF. The CDR3 DNA follows: TGTGCCAGCAGGGGGGACAGGGTTCCAGATACGCAGTATTTT.

J is TRBJ2-1 and V is TRBV19; TRBD2 matches at 7 bases. The V gene's germline CDR1 is LNHDA and CDR2 SQIVND (reference sequence). V lost 1 base to trimming and J lost 4 bases; unmatched junction nucleotides: 7. The CDR3 loop spans 16 amino acids. The CDR3 loop reads CASSIGTGGPYNEQFF. DNA of the CDR3: TGTGCCAGTAGTATAGGGACGGGAGGACCTTACAATGAGCAGTTCTTC.

The rearrangement uses TRBV7-6 and TRBJ1-2, with TRBD1 matching over 9 bases. This CDR3 has 13 amino acids. Trimming cost V 1 base and J 7 bases; bases outside gene matches: 1. From germline, CDR1 is SGHVS and CDR2 FNYEAQ. CDR3 nucleotide sequence: TGTGCCAGCAGCTTAGGGACAGGGGCTGGCTACACCTTC. It is translated as CASSLGTGAGYTF.

The J gene is TRBJ1-1, the V gene TRBV11-2; unclear D gene. This CDR3 is built from 13 residues. The V end was cut by 7 bases, the J end by 7 bases, with 16 bases between. Germline assignment: CDR1 SGHAT and CDR2 FQNNGV. For the CDR3, the DNA is TGTGCCAGCAAAGGAGCGAGACGGCTTGAAGCTTTCTTT. Residues: CASKGARRLEAFF. Together with reference TRBV11-2 and TRBJ1-1, the CDR3 gives the full variable domain: EAGVAQSPRYKIIEKRQSVAFWCNPISGHATLYWYQQILGQGPKLLIQFQNNGVVDDSQLPKDRFSAERLKGVDSTLKIQPAKLEDSAVYLCASKGARRLEAFFGQGTRLTVV.

This rearrangement joins TRBV11-2 to TRBJ2-7; D uncertain. Germline loops: CDR1 SGHAT, CDR2 FQNNGV. Trimming took 3 bases from V and 3 from J, leaving 3 bases between them. This CDR3 is 11 amino acids long. CDR3 sequence (DNA): TGTGCCAGCAGCTTTAACTACGAGCAGTACTTC. Translating it yields CASSFNYEQYF.

V and J are TRBV19 and TRBJ2-2, with 8 nucleotides matching TRBD1. This CDR3 has 15 residues. Germline CDR1 is LNHDA and CDR2 is SQIVND (reference sequence). The J segment lost 7 bases and the V segment lost 3 bases, leaving 7 bases of the junction unmatched. CDR3 bases: TGTGCCAGTAGTATGTCCAGGGGGCTTAGCGGGGAGCTGTTTTTT. It is translated as CASSMSRGLSGELFF. The variable domain in full, completed from reference TRBV19 and TRBJ2-2, reads DGGITQSPKYLFRKEGQNVTLSCEQNLNHDAMYWYRQDPGQGLRLIYYSQIVNDFQKGDIAEGYSVSREKKESFPLTVTSAQKNPTAFYLCASSMSRGLSGELFFGEGSRLTVL.

The V and J genes are TRBV6-1 and TRBJ1-3; no firm D call. The germline V gene encodes CDR1 MNHNS and CDR2 SASEGT. Trimming took 1 base from V and 0 from J, leaving 10 bases between them. CDR3 length: 16 residues. CDR3: CASSEERRSSGNTIYF. The DNA of the CDR3 is TGTGCCAGCAGTGAAGAAAGACGGAGCTCTGGAAACACCATATATTTT.

The V and J genes are TRBV6-4 and TRBJ1-1; 10 bases match TRBD1. Trimming at V came to 4 bases and at J to 4 bases, leaving 9 bases not matched to a gene. Germline V gene sequence: CDR1 MRHNA, CDR2 SNTAGT. The CDR3 extends over 16 amino acids. The CDR3: CASSGGTGELGTEAFF. CDR3 sequence (DNA): TGTGCCAGCAGTGGTGGGACAGGGGAACTTGGCACTGAAGCTTTCTTT.

The chain is built from TRBV4-2 and TRBJ1-5; no definite D call. CDR1 and CDR2 (germline): LGHNA, YNFKEQ. The V and J ends lost 4 bases and 0 bases respectively, with 10 bases between them. The CDR3 is 15 residues long. The CDR3 is CASSLAEDSNQPQHF. The CDR3 DNA reads TGTGCCAGCAGCCTGGCCGAGGATAGCAATCAGCCCCAGCATTTT.

The chain employs TRBV11-2 and TRBJ2-2; unclear D gene. Germline lookup yields CDR1 SGHAT and CDR2 FQNNGV. Trimming removed 6 bases at V and 5 bases at J, with 16 bases between. The length of the CDR3 is 15 residues. The CDR3: CASSLPARLTGELFF. CDR3 DNA: TGTGCCAGCAGTTTACCGGCCAGGCTAACCGGGGAGCTGTTTTTT.

On this clone itself: A junction end diverges from the germline sequence, so it may reflect a read error. The chain combines TRBV29-1 with TRBJ1-2; no clear D gene. The CDR3 runs to 9 residues. Germline CDR1 is SQVTM and CDR2 is ANQGSEA. CDR3 in amino acids: CSDGHGHTF. CDR3 nucleotide sequence: TGCAGCGATGGGCATGGCCACACCTTC.

This clone occurred once. The V and J genes are TRBV7-9 and TRBJ2-2; no clear D gene. Trimming took 7 bases from V and 5 from J, leaving 20 bases between them. Germline assignment: CDR1 SEHNR and CDR2 FQNEAQ (reference sequence). The CDR3 sequence is 16 residues long. The CDR3 coding sequence is TGTGCCAGCACCTCGCCGGCGGCAGAGCAGACCGGGGAGCTGTTTTTT. Protein: CASTSPAAEQTGELFF.

This clone has a single count. The rearrangement uses TRBV5-1 and TRBJ2-2, with no clear D. CDR1 is SGHRS, CDR2 YFSETQ, per germline. This CDR3 is 14 amino acids long. V was shortened by 0 bases and J by 1 base, with 4 bases between the two germline ends. CDR3 sequence reads: CASSLDGNTGELFF. The DNA of the CDR3 is TGCGCCAGCAGCTTGGACGGGAACACCGGGGAGCTGTTTTTT.

V is TRBV28 and J is TRBJ2-7, with 7 bases identical to TRBD1. CDR3 length: 14 amino acids. The trim removed 5 bases at V and 1 base at J, leaving 5 bases unmatched. Germline-derived CDR1 and CDR2 are MDHEN and SYDVKM. CDR3 loop: CASSMTGQSYEQYF. The CDR3 region has the DNA TGTGCCAGCAGTATGACAGGGCAATCCTACGAGCAGTACTTC.

The V and J genes are TRBV6-4 and TRBJ2-7, with TRBD1 matching 8 bases. The CDR3 has 13 amino acids. With 7 bases clipped from V and 7 bases from J, the junction kept 9 bases outside the gene matches. Germline assignment: CDR1 MRHNA and CDR2 SNTAGT. The CDR3 here is CASITDRVGEQYF. In nucleotides, the CDR3 is TGTGCCAGCATCACGGACAGGGTAGGAGAGCAGTACTTC.

The chain has TRBV19 and TRBJ1-5, with D unresolved. The CDR3 is 15 amino acids. Germline CDR1 reads LNHDA; CDR2 reads SQIVND (reference sequence). Trimming took off 0 bases at V and 2 bases at J, with 8 bases between the two ends. The CDR3 DNA is TGTGCCAGTAGTATAGAGTTTGGAGGCAATCAGCCCCAGCATTTT. Translating it yields CASSIEFGGNQPQHF.